The 17 T cell receptor beta chains in this list originate from one sample, sequenced in a study of CD8+ T cells in alopecia areata. Extracted RNA was reverse transcribed into cDNA, the sequencing template. Sequencing was performed with immunoSEQ multiplex PCR; in TCRdb, only in-frame clones are kept and a portion is missing. The sample holds about 140,000 clones, approximately 90% seen once. Noted treatment: oral pan-JAK inhibitor, 5-10 mg twice daily. The sample consisted of CD8+ T cells sorted from blood, taken at week 4, from a patient treated with tofacitinib. These receptors were obtained from a human donor with alopecia areata.

The rearrangement uses TRBV19 and TRBJ2-1; D is perhaps TRBD2 (5 bases). The CDR3 extends over 13 amino acids. V was shortened by 11 bases and J by 4 bases, with 15 bases between the two germline ends. CDR1 is LNHDA, CDR2 SQIVND, per germline (reference sequence). CDR3 region: CAAQGRLYNEQFF. The CDR3 DNA sequence: TGTGCCGCCCAAGGACGACTATACAATGAGCAGTTCTTC.

This chain uses TRBV30 with TRBJ2-7, with TRBD1 as a possible D gene (6 bases). The CDR3 extends over 13 amino acids. V lost 0 bases, J lost 3 bases, and 9 bases lay in between. Germline CDR1 is GTSNPN and CDR2 is SVGIG (reference sequence). CDR3 in amino acids: CAWSVGHGYEQYF. The CDR3 DNA follows: TGTGCCTGGAGTGTGGGACATGGCTACGAGCAGTACTTC.

This clone was counted a few times. Other DNA sequences within the sample encode an identical CDR3. The gene calls are TRBV13 and TRBJ2-7, with D perhaps TRBD1 or TRBD2 (5 bases each). Looked up from germline, CDR1 is PRHDT and CDR2 is FYEKMQ (reference sequence). V was cut by 6 bases and J by 0 bases, with 9 bases left in between. CDR3 length: 13 amino acids. The CDR3 here is CASRQGTSYEQYF. CDR3 bases: TGTGCCAGCAGGCAAGGGACCTCCTACGAGCAGTACTTC.

This clone showed up just once. The chain employs TRBV11-1 and TRBJ2-1; maybe TRBD1 (6 bases). Germline values: CDR1 SGHAT, CDR2 FQDESV (reference sequence). This CDR3 comprises 14 residues. Trimming removed 5 bases at V and 7 bases at J, with 15 bases between. CDR3 sequence: CASSQGPQVNEQFF. The CDR3 DNA sequence: TGTGCCAGCAGCCAGGGGCCACAGGTTAATGAGCAGTTCTTC.

The genes are TRBV5-4 and TRBJ2-2; D is unclear. V was clipped by 0 bases and J by 6 bases, with 6 bases between them. The germline V gene has CDR1 SGHNT and CDR2 YYREEE (reference sequence). The CDR3 sequence is 13 residues long. The DNA for the CDR3 is TGTGCCAGCAGCTTGGTGGGTGCCGGGGAGCTGTTTTTT. Its translation is CASSLVGAGELFF.

The chain uses TRBV27 and TRBJ1-2, with D perhaps matching TRBD1 (5 bases). CDR3 size: 15 residues. From germline, CDR1 is MNHEY and CDR2 SMNVEV (reference sequence). V was cut by 0 bases and J by 2 bases, with 10 bases left in between. CDR3 nucleotides: TGTGCCAGCAGTTTATCGCCCCGGGGCAACTATGGCTACACCTTC. Translating gives CASSLSPRGNYGYTF.

V usage is TRBV10-3 and J usage is TRBJ2-7; D remains unclear. The CDR3 consists of 12 residues. Trimming removed 7 bases from V and 1 base from J, with 8 bases in between. Per germline, CDR1 ENHRY and CDR2 SYGVKD. CDR3 nucleotides: TGTGCCATCAATACAGAGTCCTACGAGCAGTACTTC. It specifies CAINTESYEQYF.

The genes are TRBV4-2 and TRBJ1-1; 7 nucleotides align to TRBD1. Looked up from germline, CDR1 is LGHNA and CDR2 is YNFKEQ. The V and J ends lost 0 bases and 10 bases, in that order; junction bases with no gene match: 2. The CDR3 loop spans 12 amino acids. DNA of the CDR3: TGTGCCAGCAGCCAAGATTACAGGGGAGCTTTCTTT. Translating it yields CASSQDYRGAFF.

In regard to this clone: The same CDR3 arises from other DNA sequences in this sample as well. This chain joins TRBV5-1 and TRBJ2-4, with 8 bases lining up with TRBD1. The trim removed 2 bases at V and 8 bases at J, leaving 6 bases unmatched. This CDR3 spans 14 amino acids. Germline assignment: CDR1 SGHRS and CDR2 YFSETQ. CDR3: CASSLGQGEDIQYF. In nucleotides, the CDR3 is TGCGCCAGCAGCTTAGGACAGGGCGAGGACATTCAGTACTTC.

The rearrangement joins TRBV6-5 to TRBJ2-3; D may match TRBD1 or TRBD2 (5 bases each). The CDR3 consists of 15 residues. V was pared by 5 bases and J by 5 bases, with 17 bases between. Germline loops: CDR1 MNHEY, CDR2 SVGAGI. The CDR3 sequence is CASSTRDDDRDTQYF. The CDR3 DNA is TGTGCCAGCAGTACCCGGGACGACGATAGAGATACGCAGTATTTT.

The gene calls are TRBV6-5 and TRBJ2-1; 8 bases are a match to TRBD1. The CDR3 consists of 16 residues. V shed 0 bases, J shed 9 bases, and the junction held 10 bases outside the gene matches. Germline values: CDR1 MNHEY, CDR2 SVGAGI. CDR3 DNA sequence: TGTGCCAGCAGTTACTCAAACGGACAGGGCTTCTTTGAGCAGTTCTTC. It translates to CASSYSNGQGFFEQFF.

The rearrangement uses TRBV7-9 and TRBJ2-3; TRBD1 aligns across 7 bases. CDR1 is SEHNR, CDR2 FQNEAQ, per germline (reference sequence). This CDR3 contains 17 residues. The V segment lost 5 bases and the J segment 1 base; nucleotides outside the gene matches: 12. CDR3 residues: CASSPPTDREGTDTQYF. CDR3 nucleotide sequence: TGTGCCAGCAGCCCGCCCACCGACAGGGAAGGCACAGATACGCAGTATTTT.

This chain joins TRBV29-1 and TRBJ2-1; tentative D call: TRBD2 (5 bases). The CDR3 is 12 residues long. Between the trimmed V and J ends, which lost 3 bases and 6 bases, there was a span of 9 bases. Germline loops: CDR1 SQVTM, CDR2 ANQGSEA. The DNA for the CDR3 is TGCAGCGTTGACACGGAGGCCAATGAGCAGTTCTTC. It translates to CSVDTEANEQFF.

The CDR3 DNA reads TGCGCCAGCAGCCCCTCCTCTAGACAGGGGGCGACAGCTTTCTTT. Its protein is CASSPSSRQGATAFF. V usage is TRBV4-1 and J usage is TRBJ1-1, with 10 bases identical to TRBD1. CDR1 MGHRA and CDR2 YSYEKL come from the germline V gene. V lost 4 bases and J lost 10; bases outside the gene matches: 12. The CDR3 sequence is 15 residues long.

The CDR3 here is CASSLDTSFAYEQYF. The CDR3 coding sequence is TGTGCCAGCAGCTTAGATACTAGCTTTGCCTACGAGCAGTACTTC. V gene TRBV11-2 combines with J gene TRBJ2-7; TRBD2 is a possible D gene (6 bases). Between the trimmed V and J ends, which lost 0 bases and 2 bases, there was a span of 11 bases. The CDR3 contains 15 residues. CDR1 is SGHAT, CDR2 FQNNGV, per germline.

CDR3 nucleotide sequence: TGTGCCAGCAGCCACGTAGCGGGAGGGGCAGATACGCAGTATTTT. The encoded protein is CASSHVAGGADTQYF. This chain uses TRBV14 with TRBJ2-3, with 11 bases fitting TRBD2. The CDR3 sequence is 15 residues long. The germline V gene encodes CDR1 SGHDN and CDR2 FVKESK. V was clipped by 3 bases and J by 4 bases; unmatched bases: 3. The whole variable domain, filled in from reference TRBV14 and TRBJ2-3, reads EAGVTQFPSHSVIEKGQTVTLRCDPISGHDNLYWYRRVMGKEIKFLLHFVKESKQDESGMPNNRFLAERTGGTYSTLKVQPAELEDSGVYFCASSHVAGGADTQYFGPGTRLTVL.

This clone was observed once. The chain recombines TRBV6-5 with TRBJ2-5, with TRBD1 as a possible D gene (6 bases). The CDR3 spans 15 residues. The germline V gene encodes CDR1 MNHEY and CDR2 SVGAGI. V was cut by 0 bases and J by 5 bases, with 13 bases left in between. The CDR3 reads CASSYSSLTGETQYF. The CDR3 DNA reads as TGTGCCAGCAGTTACTCATCCCTTACAGGGGAGACCCAGTACTTC.